A single sample is the source of the 9 T cell receptor beta chains below, sequenced in a study of blood T cell repertoires in COVID-19 (dated by TCRdb to the early 2020s). Library generation was performed with the immunoSEQ multiplex PCR assay. The immuneACCESS repertoire file appears here via TCRdb, limited to in-frame rearrangements. These files lack a portion of the clones; in checked studies, under half of the deficit traces to unresolved V genes, and the cause of the others is not known. This sample comprises 75,000 to 85,000 clones, over 75% of them detected only once. Clones ranked in the top ten supply 5% to 6.5% of the sample. The material sequenced was peripheral blood. These receptors all come from a man over 45 with active COVID-19.

V gene TRBV25-1 combines with J gene TRBJ1-3, with 8 bases matching TRBD1. There are 15 residues in the CDR3. Trimming took 7 bases from V and 7 from J; bases not matched to a gene: 12. Germline V gene sequence: CDR1 MGHDK, CDR2 SYGVNS. CDR3 residues: CASIPRTGNWNTIYF. CDR3 nucleotide sequence: TGTGCCAGCATTCCCAGGACAGGGAATTGGAACACCATATATTTT.

The chain employs TRBV2 and TRBJ2-5; 8 nucleotides align to TRBD2. With V trimmed by 10 bases and J by 2 bases, 6 bases remained unmatched. This CDR3 has 13 residues. CDR1 is SNHLY and CDR2 is FYNNEI in the germline V gene. In nucleotides, the CDR3 is TGTGCCACAGAAGTAGCGGGGCAAGAGACCCAGTACTTC. Its protein is CATEVAGQETQYF.

The chain combines TRBV27 with TRBJ1-1, with 9 positions matching TRBD1. The J segment lost 1 base and the V segment lost 6 bases, leaving 3 bases of the junction unmatched. Germline values: CDR1 MNHEY, CDR2 SMNVEV (reference sequence). This CDR3 is built from 14 residues. CDR3 amino acids: CASRTGGWNTEAFF. The CDR3 coding sequence is TGTGCCAGCAGAACAGGGGGCTGGAACACTGAAGCTTTCTTT.

The chain recombines TRBV6-1 with TRBJ2-3; D perhaps matches TRBD2 (5 bases). CDR1 and CDR2 (germline): MNHNS, SASEGT. The CDR3 is made up of 15 amino acids. Trimming cost V 3 bases and J 4 bases, with 14 bases left between them. The CDR3: CASSDQSPGSDTQYF. CDR3 nucleotide sequence: TGTGCCAGCAGTGACCAGAGTCCGGGGTCAGATACGCAGTATTTT.

This chain joins TRBV27 and TRBJ2-3, with 13 bases lining up with TRBD2. The V gene end was trimmed by 5 bases and the J gene end by 5 bases; junction bases not matched to a gene: 16. The CDR3 contains 19 residues. CDR1 is MNHEY and CDR2 is SMNVEV in the germline V gene (reference sequence). Written as DNA, the CDR3 is TGTGCCAGCAGTCCCAATCCCCCACTAGCGGGAGGGCCTAAAGATACGCAGTATTTT. Translating it yields CASSPNPPLAGGPKDTQYF.

The chain is built from TRBV5-1 and TRBJ2-2, with 13 nucleotides matching TRBD2. V was pared by 0 bases and J by 4 bases, with 9 bases of the junction left unmatched. The CDR3 sequence is 19 residues long. The germline V gene encodes CDR1 SGHRS and CDR2 YFSETQ. In nucleotides, the CDR3 is TGCGCCAGCAGCTTGGCCGCAGAGACTAGCGGGGGGAGCACCGGGGAGCTGTTTTTT. It translates to CASSLAAETSGGSTGELFF.

The gene calls are TRBV4-3 and TRBJ1-2; TRBD1 is a possible D gene (5 bases). V gave up 0 bases and J gave up 6 bases, with 14 bases separating them. Per the germline V gene, CDR1 is LGHNA and CDR2 is YSLEER. The CDR3 is made up of 15 amino acids. The CDR3 DNA reads as TGCGCCAGCAGCCAAGAGGCAGGGCGTATTCATGGCTACACCTTC. Protein product: CASSQEAGRIHGYTF.

V is TRBV6-1 and J is TRBJ2-7; D possibly corresponds to TRBD2 (5 bases). Germline V gene lookup returns CDR1 MNHNS and CDR2 SASEGT. Trimming removed 0 bases from V and 5 bases from J, with 5 bases in between. The CDR3 has 12 residues. CDR3 protein: CASSEAEDEQYF. For the CDR3, the DNA is TGTGCCAGCAGTGAAGCGGAGGACGAGCAGTACTTC.

This rearrangement joins TRBV7-9 to TRBJ1-4; TRBD1 might be the D (5 bases). Trimming cost V 4 bases and J 12 bases, with 12 bases left between them. CDR3 length equals 12 residues. CDR1 is SEHNR, CDR2 FQNEAQ, per germline (reference sequence). CDR3 residues: CASSWRPGELFF. The CDR3 DNA sequence: TGTGCCAGCAGCTGGAGGCCGGGGGAACTGTTTTTT.